This entry concerns a single T cell receptor (beta chain). The sample belongs to a study of blood T cell repertoires in COVID-19. Clones were read by immunoSEQ multiplex PCR, and TCRdb kept only the in-frame ones, dropping some. The sample yields 200,000 to 250,000 clones, nearly 90% seen once. With 5 bases removed from V and 3 bases from J, the gap between germline ends came to 5 bases. The CDR3 consists of 11 residues. From germline, CDR1 is SNHLY and CDR2 FYNNEI. Across fewer than 25 US areas, participants ranged in age from 18 to 89 years. Sample: PBMCs or T cells enriched from blood (not recorded which). This TCR came from a man younger than 40 who had recovered from COVID-19. The chain carries TRBV2 and TRBJ2-7; D is unresolved. Written as DNA, the CDR3 is TGTGCCAGCAGTTATATCTACGAGCAGTACTTC. Translated: CASSYIYEQYF. The entire variable domain, with the rest obtained from reference TRBV2 and TRBJ2-7, is as follows: EPEVTQTPSHQVTQMGQEVILRCVPISNHLYFYWYRQILGQKVEFLVSFYNNEISEKSEIFDDQFSVERPDGSNFTLKIRSTKLEDSAMYFCASSYIYEQYFGPGTRLTVT.